The 5 T cell receptor beta chains listed next were all sequenced from one sample in a study of OX40 agonist ivuxolimab in advanced cancers. Data came from immunoSEQ multiplex PCR; TCRdb stores just in-frame clones and leaves some out. In the table there are 70,000 or so clones, about 90% of which are singletons. The sample in question was CD4+ or CD8+ T cells sorted from blood, obtained in a trial of the OX40 agonist ivuxolimab. These receptor sequences come from an adult with an advanced solid tumor such as melanoma, head and neck, liver or kidney cancer.

The CDR3 loop is CASRTGPTRRETQYF. In DNA, the CDR3 is TGTGCCAGCAGGACAGGTCCTACCAGGAGGGAGACCCAGTACTTC. This chain uses TRBV11-2 with TRBJ2-5; D might be TRBD1 (6 bases). V shed 6 bases and J shed 5 bases, with 19 bases lying between them. Germline CDR1 and CDR2: SGHAT and FQNNGV. This CDR3 has 15 residues.

The rearrangement joins TRBV10-2 to TRBJ2-7; D is perhaps TRBD2 (5 bases). CDR1 WSHSY and CDR2 SAAADI come from the germline V gene. V lost 1 base and J lost 0, with 13 bases in between. There are 16 residues in the CDR3. Here the CDR3 DNA reads TGCGCCAGCAGTGAGTTCGGGATTCAGGACTCCTACGAGCAGTACTTC. Encoded protein: CASSEFGIQDSYEQYF.

This clone appeared once. The chain joins TRBV2 to TRBJ2-2; perhaps D is TRBD1 or TRBD2 (6 bases each). Trimming took off 2 bases at V and 5 bases at J, with 15 bases between the two ends. The CDR3 consists of 16 residues. Germline-derived CDR1 and CDR2 are SNHLY and FYNNEI. In nucleotides, the CDR3 is TGTGCCAGCAGTGAATGGGGGGCAGCTGGGACCGGGGAGCTGTTTTTT. It codes for CASSEWGAAGTGELFF.

This clone was counted between two and nine times. This chain links TRBV4-1 with TRBJ1-2; perhaps TRBD1 as D (5 bases). The CDR3 covers 17 residues. Trimming took off 0 bases at V and 5 bases at J, with 19 bases between the two ends. CDR1 is MGHRA and CDR2 is YSYEKL in the germline V gene. The CDR3 DNA is TGCGCCAGCAGCCAAGAAGGGTTTGGAGGGGCAGGATATGGCTACACCTTC. Protein sequence: CASSQEGFGGAGYGYTF.

This chain uses TRBV5-1 with TRBJ1-1; 8 bases match TRBD1. V shed 3 bases, J shed 1 base, and the junction held 5 bases outside the gene matches. This CDR3 region has 15 residues. CDR1 SGHRS and CDR2 YFSETQ come from the germline V gene. CDR3 DNA: TGCGCCAGCAGCTGGACAGGGCCGGGGAACACTGAAGCTTTCTTT. This sequence encodes CASSWTGPGNTEAFF.